These T cell receptor beta chains were read from a single sample in a study of T-cell reconstitution after alpha-beta-depleted transplantation in children. One entry per CDR3 protein, called by TCRdb with MiXCR from the PCR reads. The table shows approximately 400,000 distinct CDR3 sequences, with about a tenth occurring only once. Here the sequenced sample was PBMCs from the stem cell graft donor, taken from the stem cell graft. These receptors were taken from a human donor who donated a stem cell graft to a child with acute myeloid leukemia. CDR3s include the opening cysteine and the closing phenylalanine or tryptophan. Each record gives: clone size, J gene, V gene, D gene, CDR3 DNA, CDR3 protein. The D gene is left open where the match is weak. Clone size is shown for a subset of rows, as once, few, many or a class of expanded clone.

few | TRBJ1-5 | TRBV10-3 | . | TGTGCCATCAGCCAGAATAGCAATCAGCCCCAGCATTTT | CAISQNSNQPQHF
many | TRBJ2-1 | TRBV3-1 | . | TGTGCCAGCAGCCAAGACATGACCTCCTACAATGAGCAGTTCTTC | CASSQDMTSYNEQFF
many | TRBJ2-1 | TRBV28 | TRBD2 | TGTGCCAGCAGGATAGCGGGGCTACCGGGGAATGAGCAGTTCTTC | CASRIAGLPGNEQFF
medium-sized | TRBJ2-7 | TRBV27 | . | TGTGCCAGCACCGCCCAATCGGGGAGCTCCTACGAGCAGTACTTC | CASTAQSGSSYEQYF
. | TRBJ2-6 | TRBV5-1 | . | TGCGCCAGCAGCTCACAGGGACTCCCTGGGGCCAACGTCCTGACTTTC | CASSSQGLPGANVLTF
few | TRBJ2-1 | TRBV27 | TRBD2 | TGTGCCAGCAGGAAGCTGGGACTAGCGGCCCTCTACAATGAGCAGTTCTTC | CASRKLGLAALYNEQFF
. | TRBJ2-3 | TRBV20-1 | . | TGCAGTGCTAGACCCGTATTTGCAGTTACAGATACGCAGTATTTT | CSARPVFAVTDTQYF
. | TRBJ2-3 | TRBV5-1 | TRBD1 | TGCGCCAGCAGCTTGAAGGGACAGGGGTCCACAGATACGCAGTATTTT | CASSLKGQGSTDTQYF
. | TRBJ2-5 | TRBV12-3/TRBV12-4 | . | TGTGCCAGCAGTTCAAGGCCCCGGGGGACCCAGTACTTC | CASSSRPRGTQYF
few | TRBJ2-5 | TRBV3-1 | . | TGTGCCAGCAGTTCCGTAGAGGACCAAGAGACCCAGTACTTC | CASSSVEDQETQYF
few | TRBJ2-5 | TRBV5-1 | TRBD1 | TGCGCCAGCAGCGGACAACCGGGACAGGGGCTAGAGACCCAGTACTTC | CASSGQPGQGLETQYF
. | TRBJ1-4 | TRBV20-1 | . | TGCAGTGCTAGAGCGGGGACCGAACAAAAACTGTTTTTT | CSARAGTEQKLFF
. | TRBJ1-6 | TRBV7-8 | TRBD1 | TGTGCCAGCAGCCCAGACAGGGCCGACAATTCACCCCTCCACTTT | CASSPDRADNSPLHF
. | TRBJ1-1 | TRBV18 | TRBD1 | TGTGCCAGCTCACCATCGACAGGGGGTCTGGAAGCTTTCTTT | CASSPSTGGLEAFF
few | TRBJ2-4 | TRBV12-3/TRBV12-4 | . | TGTGCCAGCAGTCGTTCCTTAGCCAAAAACATTCAGTACTTC | CASSRSLAKNIQYF
. | TRBJ2-2 | TRBV29-1 | . | TGCAGCGCCCGCAACAGAGATCGGACCGGGGAGCTGTTTTTT | CSARNRDRTGELFF
many | TRBJ2-3 | TRBV6-5 | TRBD1 | TGTGCCAGCAGTTACTCGGGGACAGGGGAGCCGGATACGCAGTATTTT | CASSYSGTGEPDTQYF
. | TRBJ2-5 | TRBV20-1 | . | TGCAGTGCTAGAAACCCCCGGGAGACCCAGTACTTC | CSARNPRETQYF
. | TRBJ1-4 | TRBV20-1 | TRBD1 | TGCAGTGTCCCGGGACAGGCGGAAGAAAAACTGTTTTTT | CSVPGQAEEKLFF
many | TRBJ1-1 | TRBV18 | . | TGTGCCAGCTCACCATCTCAAGCATCGAACACTGAAGCTTTCTTT | CASSPSQASNTEAFF
many | TRBJ2-5 | TRBV5-6 | TRBD1 | TGTGCCAGCAGCTTGGTGGGGACAGGGGAAGAGACCCAGTACTTC | CASSLVGTGEETQYF
few | TRBJ2-7 | TRBV27 | TRBD1 | TGTGCCAGCAGGAGAACCGGGACAGGGTCCTACGAGCAGTACTTC | CASRRTGTGSYEQYF
many | TRBJ1-2 | TRBV4-3 | . | TGCGCCAGCAGCCAAGATTTACGGGGTAGTAACACCTTC | CASSQDLRGSNTF
. | TRBJ2-5 | TRBV6-1 | . | TGTGCCAGCAGCGACCCGACTGGGCGAATCCAGTACTTC | CASSDPTGRIQYF
few | TRBJ2-7 | TRBV28 | . | TGTGCCAGCAACACACAAGTTTACGAGCAGTACTTC | CASNTQVYEQYF
. | TRBJ2-5 | TRBV4-2 | TRBD2 | TGTGCCAGCAGCCCGGGGCTAGCGGGATTTAGAGAGACCCAGTACTTC | CASSPGLAGFRETQYF
few | TRBJ1-1 | TRBV25-1 | . | TGTGCCAGCAGTGAAGGGCTGTACACTGAAGCTTTCTTT | CASSEGLYTEAFF
. | TRBJ2-3 | TRBV5-1 | . | TGCGCCAGCAGCTTCGCTAATACGCAGTATTTT | CASSFANTQYF
. | TRBJ1-1 | TRBV5-1 | TRBD1 | TGCGCCAGCAGCTCCGGACAGGGGGCGAGAGGCACTGAAGCTTTCTTT | CASSSGQGARGTEAFF
few | TRBJ2-3 | TRBV29-1 | . | TGCAGCGTTGTTTCGGGAGCAGATACGCAGTATTTT | CSVVSGADTQYF
few | TRBJ2-1 | TRBV2 | TRBD2 | TGTGCCAGGGGACTAGCAGACTACAATGAGCAGTTCTTC | CARGLADYNEQFF
. | TRBJ2-1 | TRBV20-1 | TRBD2 | TGCAGTGCTCATAGCGGGAGCGTTCCCTTCAATGAGCAGTTCTTC | CSAHSGSVPFNEQFF
few | TRBJ1-5 | TRBV29-1 | . | TGCAGCGTTGGGGGCCTTGGGCAGCCCCAGCATTTT | CSVGGLGQPQHF
few | TRBJ2-1 | TRBV3-1 | TRBD2 | TGTGCCAGCAGCCCCCGACTAGCGGGAGGGCCTAAACTAGAGCAGTTCTTC | CASSPRLAGGPKLEQFF
few | TRBJ1-1 | TRBV12-3/TRBV12-4 | TRBD1 | TGTGCCAGCACCCCGACAGGGCGGCCTGAAGCTTTCTTT | CASTPTGRPEAFF
. | TRBJ1-2 | TRBV12-3/TRBV12-4 | . | TGTGCCAGCAGTCCCCTTGGGCAGGGTCCCTATGGCTACACCTTC | CASSPLGQGPYGYTF
few | TRBJ1-1 | TRBV5-1 | . | TGCGCCAGCAGCCGCCGGGATCCTTATAACACTGAAGCTTTCTTT | CASSRRDPYNTEAFF